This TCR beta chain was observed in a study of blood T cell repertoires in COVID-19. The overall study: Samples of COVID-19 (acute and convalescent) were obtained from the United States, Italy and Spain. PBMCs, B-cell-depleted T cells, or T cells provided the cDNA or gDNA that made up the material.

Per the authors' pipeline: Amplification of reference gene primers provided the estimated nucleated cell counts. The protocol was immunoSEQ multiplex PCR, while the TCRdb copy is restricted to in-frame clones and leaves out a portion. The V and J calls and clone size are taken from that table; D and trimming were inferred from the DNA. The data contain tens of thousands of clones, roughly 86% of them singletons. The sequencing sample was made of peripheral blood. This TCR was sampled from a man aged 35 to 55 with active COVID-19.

The CDR3 nucleotides read TGTGCCAGCAGCACCTTTACGGGGGGCGCCTTTATCAGTCAGCCCCAGCATTTT. Translating it yields CASSTFTGGAFISQPQHF. The J gene is TRBJ1-5, the V gene TRBV28; a possible D gene is TRBD1 (6 bases). The germline V gene has CDR1 MDHEN and CDR2 SYDVKM. V was clipped by 6 bases and J by 6 bases, with 27 bases between them. The CDR3 is 18 residues long.